The entry below describes one T cell receptor (beta chain). Antigen specificity is unknown. These data are taken from a study of OX40 agonist ivuxolimab in advanced cancers. Study background: Ivuxolimab, which patients received intravenously every 2 weeks, was dosed at 0.01 to 10 mg/kg. Study findings and constraints: Expansion of clones was among the lowest in partial responders at 0.1-3.0 mg/kg. Researchers report that CD8+ T cells had, on average, more expanded clones than CD4+.

Samples of blood were obtained at baseline, on cycle 4 day 1, and on cycle 7 day 1. The length of the CDR3 is 15 residues. Trimming removed 4 bases from V and 1 base from J, with 13 bases in between. The germline gives CDR1 LNHDA, CDR2 SQIVND (reference sequence). Assay: immunoSEQ multiplex PCR; the TCRdb copy retains only in-frame clones and omits some. The sample lists around 63,000 clones; approximately 91% were seen once. The rearrangement uses TRBV19 and TRBJ1-2; D not certain. The clonotype comes from an adult with an advanced solid tumor such as melanoma, head and neck, liver or kidney cancer. The starting material was CD4+ or CD8+ T cells sorted from blood, obtained in a trial of the OX40 agonist ivuxolimab. CDR3 in amino acids: CASSNEWEDNYGYTF. CDR3 coding DNA: TGTGCCAGTAGTAACGAGTGGGAAGATAACTATGGCTACACCTTC.